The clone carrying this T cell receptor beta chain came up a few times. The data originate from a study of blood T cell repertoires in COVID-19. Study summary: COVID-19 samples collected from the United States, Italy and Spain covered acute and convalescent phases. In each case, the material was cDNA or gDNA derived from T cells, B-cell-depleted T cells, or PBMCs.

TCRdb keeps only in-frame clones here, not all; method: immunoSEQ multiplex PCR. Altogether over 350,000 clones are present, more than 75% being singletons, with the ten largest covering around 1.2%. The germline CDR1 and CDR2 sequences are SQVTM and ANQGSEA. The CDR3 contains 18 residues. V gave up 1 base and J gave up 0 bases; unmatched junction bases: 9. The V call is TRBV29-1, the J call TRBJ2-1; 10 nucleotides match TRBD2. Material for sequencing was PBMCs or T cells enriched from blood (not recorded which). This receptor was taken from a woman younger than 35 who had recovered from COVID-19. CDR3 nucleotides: TGCAGCGTTGAAGTCAGCGGGGGGGCTGTTTTCTCCTACAATGAGCAGTTCTTC. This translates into CSVEVSGGAVFSYNEQFF.